The 20 T cell receptor beta chains listed next were all sequenced from one sample in a study of blood T cell repertoires in COVID-19 (dated by TCRdb to the early 2020s). The library was built by means of the immunoSEQ multiplex PCR assay. What TCRdb holds here is the immuneACCESS table cut down to in-frame rearrangements. Part of the clones is not present; checked against another copy, under half of the missing clones reflect an unresolved V gene, and the others are unexplained. This sample lists some 40,000 clones; approximately 90% were detected once. The biggest ten clones account for 20% of the sample. The sample comprised peripheral blood. These receptors originate from a man in his sixties with acute or convalescent COVID-19.

The chain joins TRBV28 to TRBJ2-5, with D tentatively TRBD2 (5 bases). The V end was cut by 0 bases, the J end by 5 bases, with 10 bases between. CDR3 length: 14 amino acids. Germline-derived CDR1 and CDR2 are MDHEN and SYDVKM. CDR3 protein: CASSLWASGETQYF. The CDR3 nucleotides read TGTGCCAGCAGTTTATGGGCGTCGGGGGAGACCCAGTACTTC.

The chain couples TRBV18 to TRBJ1-1, with a tentative D call TRBD1 (5 bases). Trimming shortened V by 2 bases and J by 5 bases, and 12 bases separated the two germline ends. Germline CDR1 and CDR2: KGHSH and LQKENI. The CDR3 runs 14 residues. CDR3 protein: CASSPATEETEAFF. The CDR3 DNA sequence: TGTGCCAGCTCACCAGCGACAGAGGAGACTGAAGCTTTCTTT.

This clone was seen once. The chain recombines TRBV10-3 with TRBJ1-4; TRBD1 matches at 10 bases. Germline CDR1 ENHRY, CDR2 SYGVKD. V trimming: 7 bases; J trimming: 7 bases; junction bases outside the gene matches: 6. This CDR3 comprises 14 residues. The CDR3 loop reads CAIKPGQGTEKLFF. The CDR3 DNA follows: TGTGCCATCAAGCCGGGACAGGGGACTGAAAAACTGTTTTTT.

J is TRBJ2-4 and V is TRBV7-8; TRBD1 aligns across 8 bases. Unmatched junction bases numbered 13, after V lost 2 bases and J lost 1 base. The CDR3 sequence is 19 residues long. The germline V gene encodes CDR1 SGHVS and CDR2 FQNEAQ. CDR3 region: CASSLSAGTGDVAKNIQYF. CDR3 DNA: TGTGCCAGCAGCTTATCAGCCGGGACAGGCGATGTTGCCAAAAACATTCAGTACTTC.

This sequence joins TRBV5-1 and TRBJ2-5, with 8 bases matching TRBD2. The germline V gene has CDR1 SGHRS and CDR2 YFSETQ. The CDR3 sequence is 16 residues long. V lost 0 bases and J lost 3; bases outside the gene matches: 7. This CDR3 reads CASSLASGRGEETQYF. The CDR3, as DNA: TGCGCCAGCAGCTTGGCGAGCGGGAGAGGGGAAGAGACCCAGTACTTC.

V usage is TRBV5-5 and J usage is TRBJ2-6, with a tentative D call TRBD2 (5 bases). The V gene's germline CDR1 is SGHKS and CDR2 YYEKEE (reference sequence). Trimming took 3 bases from V and 0 from J, leaving 10 bases between them. The CDR3 loop spans 16 amino acids. The CDR3 coding sequence is TGTGCCAGCAGCTCTAGCTCCCCCTCTGGGGCCAACGTCCTGACTTTC. Residues: CASSSSSPSGANVLTF.

The chain couples TRBV12-3 or TRBV12-4 to TRBJ1-1, with D perhaps TRBD1 (6 bases). V lost 7 bases and J 10 bases, leaving 19 bases between the germline ends. The CDR3 has 13 residues. The CDR3 is CASKPDHRVLAFF. The CDR3 DNA sequence: TGTGCCAGCAAACCCGACCACAGGGTGTTAGCTTTCTTT.

The CDR3 protein is CASGEASWDQPQHF. The CDR3 bases are TGCGCCAGCGGGGAGGCAAGTTGGGATCAGCCCCAGCATTTT. The rearrangement links TRBV10-2 to TRBJ1-5; D ambiguous. CDR1 is WSHSY and CDR2 is SAAADI in the germline V gene. The CDR3 spans 14 residues. V was trimmed by 8 bases and J by 5 bases, leaving 16 bases between them.

This chain joins TRBV7-2 and TRBJ1-1; 8 nucleotides match TRBD1. The J segment lost 11 bases and the V segment lost 5 bases, leaving 13 bases of the junction unmatched. The CDR3 is made up of 14 amino acids. The germline CDR1 and CDR2 sequences are SGHTA and FQGNSA. The CDR3 region has the DNA TGTGCCAGCAGCATGGACAGGGTTTTACGGGAGGCTTTCTTT. This sequence encodes CASSMDRVLREAFF.

The chain couples TRBV11-2 to TRBJ1-1; TRBD1 is a possible D gene (5 bases). The germline V gene has CDR1 SGHAT and CDR2 FQNNGV. Trimming took 1 base from V and 3 from J, leaving 12 bases between them. The CDR3 length is 15 residues. The DNA for the CDR3 is TGTGCCAGCAGCTTAGGTATAGGGGAGGACACTGAAGCTTTCTTT. Its translation is CASSLGIGEDTEAFF.

The chain is built from TRBV5-1 and TRBJ1-4; TRBD1 matches 8 bases. The trim removed 4 bases at V and 8 bases at J, leaving 7 bases unmatched. Germline values: CDR1 SGHRS, CDR2 YFSETQ. This CDR3 region has 14 residues. The CDR3 sequence is CASSDDRGDEKLFF. Here the CDR3 DNA reads TGCGCCAGCAGCGACGACAGGGGCGACGAAAAACTGTTTTTT.

The rearrangement links TRBV10-3 to TRBJ1-1; the D gene is possibly TRBD1 (6 bases). Trimming pared 4 bases from V and 6 bases from J, leaving 12 bases between. Germline CDR1 and CDR2: ENHRY and SYGVKD. This CDR3 comprises 13 residues. CDR3 nucleotides: TGTGCCATCAGTGGAGATCAGGGGTCTGAAGCTTTCTTT. Translation: CAISGDQGSEAFF.

The rearrangement links TRBV29-1 to TRBJ2-7; D is uncertain. In germline, CDR1 is SQVTM, CDR2 ANQGSEA. The CDR3 totals 12 residues. V gave up 6 bases and J gave up 2 bases, with 11 bases separating them. CDR3 in amino acids: CSVYRFPYEQYF. The CDR3 coding sequence is TGCAGCGTATACAGATTCCCCTACGAGCAGTACTTC.

J is TRBJ2-6 and V is TRBV11-3; 14 bases agree with TRBD2. Germline V CDR1 and CDR2: SGHNT, YENEEA. V dropped 3 bases and J dropped 2; count of bases not matched to a gene: 6. The CDR3 is 19 residues long. CDR3 in amino acids: CASSLGLAGAVTGANVLTF. The CDR3 DNA reads TGTGCCAGCAGCTTGGGACTAGCGGGAGCTGTGACTGGGGCCAACGTCCTGACTTTC.

The chain has TRBV9 and TRBJ2-1; 10 nucleotides line up with TRBD2. V lost 0 bases to trimming and J lost 9 bases; unmatched junction nucleotides: 3. This CDR3 contains 14 residues. Per germline, CDR1 SGDLS and CDR2 YYNGEE. The CDR3 spells CASSVVASGSEQFF. CDR3 nucleotide sequence: TGTGCCAGCAGCGTAGTGGCTAGCGGGAGTGAGCAGTTCTTC.

The V call is TRBV24-1, the J call TRBJ1-2; D not resolved. Germline CDR1 reads KGHDR; CDR2 reads SFDVKD. V was shortened by 4 bases and J by 6 bases, with 14 bases between the two germline ends. The CDR3 is 14 residues long. In nucleotides, the CDR3 is TGTGCCACCAGTGACTCCGACACCCCCCATGGCTACACCTTC. Translation gives CATSDSDTPHGYTF.

This clone was observed a few times. The chain has TRBV29-1 and TRBJ1-5; weak D call: TRBD1 (6 bases). Germline assignment: CDR1 SQVTM and CDR2 ANQGSEA. Trimming left V 6 bases short and J 5 bases short, with 11 bases between. The CDR3 has 12 residues. The CDR3 loop reads CSVRKGDQPQHF. CDR3 DNA: TGCAGCGTCCGAAAGGGGGATCAGCCCCAGCATTTT.

This rearrangement joins TRBV24-1 to TRBJ2-1; D may be TRBD2 (6 bases). The CDR3 is 18 amino acids. Looked up from germline, CDR1 is KGHDR and CDR2 is SFDVKD. V dropped 2 bases and J dropped 4 bases, with 20 bases sitting between them. Here the CDR3 DNA reads TGTGCCACCAGTGATTCGCAACAGAGTAGCGGAATTTACAATGAGCAGTTCTTC. Amino acid sequence: CATSDSQQSSGIYNEQFF.

The genes are TRBV3-1 (or the pseudogene TRBV3-2) and TRBJ2-1; 11 bases agree with TRBD2. The CDR3 is 17 residues long. V gave up 4 bases and J gave up 2 bases; unmatched junction bases: 7. Germline CDR1 and CDR2: LGHDT and YNNKEL (reference sequence). The CDR3 DNA follows: TGTGCCAGCAGCCTCCAGGGGACTAGCGGCCCCTACAATGAGCAGTTCTTC. Translation gives CASSLQGTSGPYNEQFF.

CDR3 loop: CSASSAVNEQFF. The CDR3 DNA sequence: TGCAGCGCCTCATCAGCGGTCAATGAGCAGTTCTTC. This rearrangement joins TRBV29-1 to TRBJ2-1; D is possibly TRBD2 (5 bases). Germline CDR1 is SQVTM and CDR2 is ANQGSEA. V was clipped by 7 bases and J by 6 bases, with 13 bases between them. The CDR3 spans 12 residues.